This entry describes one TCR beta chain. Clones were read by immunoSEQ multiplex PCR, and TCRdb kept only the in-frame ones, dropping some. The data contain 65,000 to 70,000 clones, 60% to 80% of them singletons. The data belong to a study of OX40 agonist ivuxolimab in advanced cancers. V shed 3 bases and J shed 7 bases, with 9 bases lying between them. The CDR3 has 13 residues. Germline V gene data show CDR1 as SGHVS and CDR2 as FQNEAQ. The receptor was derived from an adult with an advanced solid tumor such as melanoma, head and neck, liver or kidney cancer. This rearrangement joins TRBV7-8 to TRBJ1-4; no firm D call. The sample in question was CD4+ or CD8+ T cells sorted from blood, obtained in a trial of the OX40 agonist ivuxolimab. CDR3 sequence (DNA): TGTGCCAGCAGCTTGATGTTTGGTGAAAAACTGTTTTTT. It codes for CASSLMFGEKLFF.